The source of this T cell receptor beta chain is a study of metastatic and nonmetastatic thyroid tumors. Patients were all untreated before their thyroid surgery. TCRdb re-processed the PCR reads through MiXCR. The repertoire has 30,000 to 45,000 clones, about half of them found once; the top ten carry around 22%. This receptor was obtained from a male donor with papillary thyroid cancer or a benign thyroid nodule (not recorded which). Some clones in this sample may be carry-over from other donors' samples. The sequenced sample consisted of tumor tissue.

CDR3 sequence: CASSEGTSNNEQFF. CDR3 DNA: TGCGCCAGCAGTGAGGGGACATCTAACAATGAGCAGTTCTTC. The chain recombines TRBV10-1 with TRBJ2-1, with D possibly TRBD1 on 6 matching bases. CDR3 length: 14 amino acids. V was pared by 2 bases and J by 5 bases, with 10 bases between. Germline V gene sequence: CDR1 WNHNN, CDR2 SYGVQD (reference sequence).